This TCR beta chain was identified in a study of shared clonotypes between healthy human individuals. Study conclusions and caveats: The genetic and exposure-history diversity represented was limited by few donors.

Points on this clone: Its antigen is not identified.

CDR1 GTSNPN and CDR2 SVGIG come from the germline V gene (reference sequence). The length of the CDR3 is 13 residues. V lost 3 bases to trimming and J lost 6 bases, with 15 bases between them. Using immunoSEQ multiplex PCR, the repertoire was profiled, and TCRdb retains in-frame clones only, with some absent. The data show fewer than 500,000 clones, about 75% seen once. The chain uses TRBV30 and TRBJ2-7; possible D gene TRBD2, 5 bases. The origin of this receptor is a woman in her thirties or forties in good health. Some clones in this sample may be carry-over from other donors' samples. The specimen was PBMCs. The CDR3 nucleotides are TGTGCCTGGAGGCGGGTCCTTAGCTCCGAGCAGTACTTC. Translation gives CAWRRVLSSEQYF.